This T cell receptor (beta chain) was captured in a study of cytotoxic CD8 clonotypes in ibrutinib-treated CLL. The protocol was immunoSEQ multiplex PCR, while the TCRdb copy is restricted to in-frame clones and leaves out a portion. The sample includes 200,000 to 250,000 clones, 70% of them seen just once. Study results and limitations: Clonality was elevated at ibrutinib response and had returned toward baseline at progression.

Of note for this clone: Its antigen is unknown.

Germline V gene data show CDR1 as SGDLS and CDR2 as YYNGEE. V lost 0 bases and J lost 4, with 13 bases in between. CDR3 length: 15 residues. The TCR originated in a human donor with chronic lymphocytic leukemia. The genes are TRBV9 and TRBJ1-2, with D maybe TRBD1 (5 bases). The sequencing here drew on PBMCs, taken after 24 months of ibrutinib treatment. In DNA, the CDR3 is TGTGCCAGCAGCGTAGGTGGGGGTAGCCTCTATGGCTACACCTTC. Translated, it gives CASSVGGGSLYGYTF.